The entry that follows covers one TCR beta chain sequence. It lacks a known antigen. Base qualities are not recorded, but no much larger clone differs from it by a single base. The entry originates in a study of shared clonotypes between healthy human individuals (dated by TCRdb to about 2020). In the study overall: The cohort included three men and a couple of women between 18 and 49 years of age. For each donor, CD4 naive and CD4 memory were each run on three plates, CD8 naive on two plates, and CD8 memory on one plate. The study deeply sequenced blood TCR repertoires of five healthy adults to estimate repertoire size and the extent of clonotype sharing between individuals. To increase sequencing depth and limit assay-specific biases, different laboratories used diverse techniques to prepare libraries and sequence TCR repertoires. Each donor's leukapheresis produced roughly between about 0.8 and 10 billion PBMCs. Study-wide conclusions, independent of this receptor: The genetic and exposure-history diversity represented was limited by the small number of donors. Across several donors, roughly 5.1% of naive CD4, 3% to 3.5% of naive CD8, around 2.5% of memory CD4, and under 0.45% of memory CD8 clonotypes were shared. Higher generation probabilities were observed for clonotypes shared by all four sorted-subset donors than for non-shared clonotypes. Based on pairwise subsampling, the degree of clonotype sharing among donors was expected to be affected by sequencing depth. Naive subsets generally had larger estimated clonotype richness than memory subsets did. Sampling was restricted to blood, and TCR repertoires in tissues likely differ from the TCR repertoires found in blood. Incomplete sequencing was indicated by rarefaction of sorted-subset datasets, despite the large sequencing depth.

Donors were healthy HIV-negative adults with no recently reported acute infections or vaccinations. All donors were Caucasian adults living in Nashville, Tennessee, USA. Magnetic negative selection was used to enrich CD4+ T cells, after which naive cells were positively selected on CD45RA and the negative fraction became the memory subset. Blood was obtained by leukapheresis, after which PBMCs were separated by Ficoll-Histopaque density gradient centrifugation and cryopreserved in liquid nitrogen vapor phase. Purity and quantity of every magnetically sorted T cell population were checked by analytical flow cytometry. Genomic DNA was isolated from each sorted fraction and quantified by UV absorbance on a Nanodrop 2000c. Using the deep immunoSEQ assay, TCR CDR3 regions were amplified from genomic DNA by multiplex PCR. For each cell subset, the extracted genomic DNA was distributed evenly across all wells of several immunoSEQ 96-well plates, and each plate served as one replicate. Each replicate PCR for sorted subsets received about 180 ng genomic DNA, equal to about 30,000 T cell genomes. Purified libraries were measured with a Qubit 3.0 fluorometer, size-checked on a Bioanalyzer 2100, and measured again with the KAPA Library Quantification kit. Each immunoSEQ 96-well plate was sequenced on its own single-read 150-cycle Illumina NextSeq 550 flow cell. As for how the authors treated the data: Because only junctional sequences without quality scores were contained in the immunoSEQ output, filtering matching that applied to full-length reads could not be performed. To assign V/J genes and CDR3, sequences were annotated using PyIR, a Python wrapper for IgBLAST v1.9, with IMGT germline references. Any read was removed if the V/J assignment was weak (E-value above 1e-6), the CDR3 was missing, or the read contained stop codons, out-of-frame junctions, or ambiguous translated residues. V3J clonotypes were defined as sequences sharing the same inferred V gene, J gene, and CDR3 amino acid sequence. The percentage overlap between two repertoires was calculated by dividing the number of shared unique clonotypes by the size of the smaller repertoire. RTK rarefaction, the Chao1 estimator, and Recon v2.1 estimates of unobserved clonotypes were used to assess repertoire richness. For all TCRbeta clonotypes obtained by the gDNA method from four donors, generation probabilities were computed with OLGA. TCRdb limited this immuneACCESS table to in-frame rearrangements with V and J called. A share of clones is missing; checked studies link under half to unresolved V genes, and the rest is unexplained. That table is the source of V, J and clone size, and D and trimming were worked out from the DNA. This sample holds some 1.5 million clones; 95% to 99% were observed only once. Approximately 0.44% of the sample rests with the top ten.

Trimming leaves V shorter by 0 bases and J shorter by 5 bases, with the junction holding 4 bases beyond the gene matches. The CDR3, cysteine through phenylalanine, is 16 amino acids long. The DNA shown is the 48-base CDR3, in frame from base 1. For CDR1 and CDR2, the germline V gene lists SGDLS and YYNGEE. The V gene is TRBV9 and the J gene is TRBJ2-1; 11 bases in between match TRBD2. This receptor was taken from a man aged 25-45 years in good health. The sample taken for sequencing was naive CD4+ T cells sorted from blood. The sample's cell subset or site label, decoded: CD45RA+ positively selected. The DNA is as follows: TGTGCCAGCAGCGTAGTGGTAGCGGGAGGGCACAATGAGCAGTTCTTC. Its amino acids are CASSVVVAGGHNEQFF.